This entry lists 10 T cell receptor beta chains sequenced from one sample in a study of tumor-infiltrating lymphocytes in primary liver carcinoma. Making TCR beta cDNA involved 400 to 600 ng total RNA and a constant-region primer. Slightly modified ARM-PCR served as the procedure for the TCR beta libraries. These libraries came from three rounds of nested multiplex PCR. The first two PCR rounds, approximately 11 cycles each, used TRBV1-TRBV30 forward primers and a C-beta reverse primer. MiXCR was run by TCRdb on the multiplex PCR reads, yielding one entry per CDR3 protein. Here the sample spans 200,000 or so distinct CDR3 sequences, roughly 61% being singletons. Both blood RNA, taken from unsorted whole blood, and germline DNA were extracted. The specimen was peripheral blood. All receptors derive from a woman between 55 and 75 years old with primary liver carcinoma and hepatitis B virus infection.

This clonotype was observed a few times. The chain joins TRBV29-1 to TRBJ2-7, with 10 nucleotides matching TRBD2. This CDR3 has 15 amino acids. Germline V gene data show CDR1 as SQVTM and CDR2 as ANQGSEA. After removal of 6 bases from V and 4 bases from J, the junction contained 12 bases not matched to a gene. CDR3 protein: CSVGGHSGRRYEQYF. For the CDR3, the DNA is TGCAGCGTAGGGGGGCATAGCGGGAGGAGATACGAGCAGTACTTC.

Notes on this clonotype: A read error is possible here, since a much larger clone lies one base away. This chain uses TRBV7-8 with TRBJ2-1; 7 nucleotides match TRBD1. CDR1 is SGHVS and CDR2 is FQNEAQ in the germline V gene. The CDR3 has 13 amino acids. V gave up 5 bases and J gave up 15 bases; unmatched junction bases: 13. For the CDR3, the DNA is TGTGCCAGCAGCCAGGGGGTAGGGACAAGGTCGTTCTTC. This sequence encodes CASSQGVGTRSFF.

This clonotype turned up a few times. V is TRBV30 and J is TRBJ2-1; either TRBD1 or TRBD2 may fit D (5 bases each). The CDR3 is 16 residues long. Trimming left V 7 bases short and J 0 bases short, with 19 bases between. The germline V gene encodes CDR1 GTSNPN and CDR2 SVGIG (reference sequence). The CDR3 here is CAFQRTGTNSYNEQFF. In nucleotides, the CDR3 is TGTGCCTTTCAAAGGACTGGGACCAACTCCTACAATGAGCAGTTCTTC. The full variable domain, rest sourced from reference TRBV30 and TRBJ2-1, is SQTIHQWPATLVQPVGSPLSLECTVEGTSNPNLYWYRQAAGRGLQLLFYSVGIGQISSEVPQNLSASRPQDRQFILSSKKLLLSDSGFYLCAFQRTGTNSYNEQFFGPGTRLTVL.

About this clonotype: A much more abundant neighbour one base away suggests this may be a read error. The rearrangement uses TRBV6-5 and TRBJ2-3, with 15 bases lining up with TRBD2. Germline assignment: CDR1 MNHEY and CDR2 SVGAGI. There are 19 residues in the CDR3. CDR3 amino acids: CASSSGLAGGILGTDTRYF. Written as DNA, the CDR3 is TGTGCCAGCAGTTCCGGACTAGCGGGAGGGATTTTGGGCACAGATACGCGGTATTTT.

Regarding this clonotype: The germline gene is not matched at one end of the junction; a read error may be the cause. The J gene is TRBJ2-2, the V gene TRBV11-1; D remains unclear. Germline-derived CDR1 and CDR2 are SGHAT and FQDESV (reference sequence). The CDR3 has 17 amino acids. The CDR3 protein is CAGTARPFLVNTEELFF. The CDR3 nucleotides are TGTGCCGGCACCGCCCGGCCATTCCTAGTTAACACCGAGGAGCTGTTTTTT. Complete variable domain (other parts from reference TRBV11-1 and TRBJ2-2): EAEVAQSPRYKITEKSQAVAFWCDPISGHATLYWYRQILGQGPELLVQFQDESVVDDSQLPKDRFSAERLKGVDSTLKIQPAELGDSAMYLCAGTARPFLVNTEELFFGEGSRLTVL.

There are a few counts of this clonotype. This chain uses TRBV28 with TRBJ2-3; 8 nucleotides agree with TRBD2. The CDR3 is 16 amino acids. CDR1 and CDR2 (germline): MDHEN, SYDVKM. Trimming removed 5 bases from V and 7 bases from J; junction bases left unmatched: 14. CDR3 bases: TGTGCCAGCAGTCCCCGAGGAGCGGGAGACCCGTATACGCAGTATTTT. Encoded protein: CASSPRGAGDPYTQYF.

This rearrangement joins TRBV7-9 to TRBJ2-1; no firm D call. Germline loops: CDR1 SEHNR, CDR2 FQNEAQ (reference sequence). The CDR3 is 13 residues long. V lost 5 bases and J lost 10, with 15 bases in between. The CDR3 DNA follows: TGTGCCAGCAGCCCCGTAGGCGTAGGGGAGCAGTTCTTC. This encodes CASSPVGVGEQFF.

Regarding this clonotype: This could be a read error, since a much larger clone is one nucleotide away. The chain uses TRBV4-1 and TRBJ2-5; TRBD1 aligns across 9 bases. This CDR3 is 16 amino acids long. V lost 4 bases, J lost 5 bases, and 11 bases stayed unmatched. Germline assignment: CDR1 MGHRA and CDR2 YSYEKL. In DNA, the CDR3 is TGCGCCAGCAGCCGTCCGGGACAGGGATGGTGGGAGACCCAGTACTTC. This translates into CASSRPGQGWWETQYF.

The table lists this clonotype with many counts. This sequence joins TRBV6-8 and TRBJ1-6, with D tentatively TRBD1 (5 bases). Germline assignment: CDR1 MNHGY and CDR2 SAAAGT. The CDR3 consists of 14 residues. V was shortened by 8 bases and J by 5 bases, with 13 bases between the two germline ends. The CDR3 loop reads CASSEGRHNSPLHF. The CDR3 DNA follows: TGTGCCAGCTCGGAGGGACGTCATAATTCACCCCTCCACTTT.

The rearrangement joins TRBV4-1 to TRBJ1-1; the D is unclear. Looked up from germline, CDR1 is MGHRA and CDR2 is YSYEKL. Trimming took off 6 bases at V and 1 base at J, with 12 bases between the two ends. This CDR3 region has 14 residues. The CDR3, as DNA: TGCGCCAGCAGAAGGAATTTGGGGAACACTGAAGCTTTCTTT. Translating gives CASRRNLGNTEAFF.